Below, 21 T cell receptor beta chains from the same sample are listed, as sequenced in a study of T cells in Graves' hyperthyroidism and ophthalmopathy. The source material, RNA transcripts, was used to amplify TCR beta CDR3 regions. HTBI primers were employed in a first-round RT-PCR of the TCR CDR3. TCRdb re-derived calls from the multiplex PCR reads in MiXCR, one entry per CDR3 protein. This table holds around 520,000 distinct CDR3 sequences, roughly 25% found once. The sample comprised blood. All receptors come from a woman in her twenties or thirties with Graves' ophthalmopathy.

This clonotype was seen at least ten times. CDR3 region: CASSWDRRLEAFF. The CDR3 coding sequence is TGTGCCAGCAGTTGGGACAGGCGCTTGGAAGCTTTCTTT. V and J are TRBV6-2 or TRBV6-3 and TRBJ1-1; 8 bases fit TRBD1. Germline-derived CDR1 and CDR2 are MNHEY and SVGEGT. This CDR3 region has 13 residues. V gave up 4 bases and J gave up 8 bases; unmatched junction bases: 6.

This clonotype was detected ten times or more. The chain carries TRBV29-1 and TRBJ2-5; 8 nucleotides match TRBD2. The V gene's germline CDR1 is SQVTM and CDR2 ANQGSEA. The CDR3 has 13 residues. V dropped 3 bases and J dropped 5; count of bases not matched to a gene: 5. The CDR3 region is CSVDRGGGETQYF. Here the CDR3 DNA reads TGCAGCGTTGATCGGGGGGGCGGGGAGACCCAGTACTTC.

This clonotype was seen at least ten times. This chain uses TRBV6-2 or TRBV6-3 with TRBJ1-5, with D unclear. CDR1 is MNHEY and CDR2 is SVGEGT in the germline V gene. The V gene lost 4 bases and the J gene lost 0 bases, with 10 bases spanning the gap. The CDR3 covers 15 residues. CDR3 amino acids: CASSSGSHSNQPQHF. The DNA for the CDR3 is TGTGCCAGCAGTTCAGGAAGCCATAGCAATCAGCCCCAGCATTTT.

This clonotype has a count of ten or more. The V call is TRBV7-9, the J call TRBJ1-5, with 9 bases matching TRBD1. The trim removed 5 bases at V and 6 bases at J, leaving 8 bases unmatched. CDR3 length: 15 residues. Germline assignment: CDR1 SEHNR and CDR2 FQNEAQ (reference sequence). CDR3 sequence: CASSRDRDFGQPQHF. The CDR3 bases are TGTGCCAGCAGCAGGGACAGGGATTTCGGTCAGCCCCAGCATTTT.

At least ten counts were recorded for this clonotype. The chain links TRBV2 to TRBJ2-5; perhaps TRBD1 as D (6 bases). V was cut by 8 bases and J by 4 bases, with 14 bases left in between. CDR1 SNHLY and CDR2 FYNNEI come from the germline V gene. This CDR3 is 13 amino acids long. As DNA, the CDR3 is TGTGCCAGCCAGCTGGGCAGGGGAGAGACCCAGTACTTC. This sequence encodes CASQLGRGETQYF.

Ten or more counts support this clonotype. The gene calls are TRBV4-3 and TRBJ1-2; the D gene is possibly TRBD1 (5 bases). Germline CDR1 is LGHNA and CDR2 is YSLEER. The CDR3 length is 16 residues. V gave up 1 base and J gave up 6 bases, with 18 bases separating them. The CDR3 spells CASSQGLARRGDGYTF. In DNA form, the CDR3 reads TGCGCCAGCAGCCAAGGGCTTGCCCGGAGGGGAGATGGCTACACCTTC.

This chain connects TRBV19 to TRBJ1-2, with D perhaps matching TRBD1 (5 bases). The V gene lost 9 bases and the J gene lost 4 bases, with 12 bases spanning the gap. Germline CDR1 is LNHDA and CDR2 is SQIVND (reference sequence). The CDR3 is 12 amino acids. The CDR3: CASSGTAYGYTF. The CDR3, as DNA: TGTGCCAGCAGCGGGACGGCCTATGGCTACACCTTC.

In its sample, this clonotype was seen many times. CDR3 sequence reads: CASSIVPDSNYGYTF. CDR3 sequence (DNA): TGTGCCAGTAGTATAGTACCGGACTCTAACTATGGCTACACCTTC. This sequence joins TRBV19 and TRBJ1-2, with D unresolved. Germline CDR1 LNHDA, CDR2 SQIVND (reference sequence). Between the trimmed V and J ends, which lost 1 base and 0 bases, there was a span of 9 bases. There are 15 residues in the CDR3.

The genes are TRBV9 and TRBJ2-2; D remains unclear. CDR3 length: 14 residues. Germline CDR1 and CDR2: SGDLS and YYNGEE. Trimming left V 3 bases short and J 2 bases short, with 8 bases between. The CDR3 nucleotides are TGTGCCAGCAGCGAGGGAATCAACACCGGGGAGCTGTTTTTT. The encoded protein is CASSEGINTGELFF.

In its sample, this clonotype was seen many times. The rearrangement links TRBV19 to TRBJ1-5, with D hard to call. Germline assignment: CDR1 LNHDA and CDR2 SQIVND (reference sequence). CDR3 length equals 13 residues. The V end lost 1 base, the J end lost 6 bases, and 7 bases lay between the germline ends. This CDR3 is CASSIGEAQPQHF. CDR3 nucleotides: TGTGCCAGTAGTATAGGTGAGGCTCAGCCCCAGCATTTT. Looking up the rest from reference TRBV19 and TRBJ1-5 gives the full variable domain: DGGITQSPKYLFRKEGQNVTLSCEQNLNHDAMYWYRQDPGQGLRLIYYSQIVNDFQKGDIAEGYSVSREKKESFPLTVTSAQKNPTAFYLCASSIGEAQPQHFGDGTRLSIL.

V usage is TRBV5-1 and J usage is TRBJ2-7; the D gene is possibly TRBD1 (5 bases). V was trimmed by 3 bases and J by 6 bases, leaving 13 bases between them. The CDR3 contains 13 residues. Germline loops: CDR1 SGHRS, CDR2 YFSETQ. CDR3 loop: CASSWQQGAEQYF. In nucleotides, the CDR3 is TGCGCCAGCAGCTGGCAGCAAGGGGCCGAGCAGTACTTC.

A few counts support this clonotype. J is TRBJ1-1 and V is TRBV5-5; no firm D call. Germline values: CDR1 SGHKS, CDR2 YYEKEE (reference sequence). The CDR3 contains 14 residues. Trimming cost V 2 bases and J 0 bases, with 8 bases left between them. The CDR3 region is CASSFTEMNTEAFF. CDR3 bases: TGTGCCAGCAGCTTCACAGAAATGAACACTGAAGCTTTCTTT.

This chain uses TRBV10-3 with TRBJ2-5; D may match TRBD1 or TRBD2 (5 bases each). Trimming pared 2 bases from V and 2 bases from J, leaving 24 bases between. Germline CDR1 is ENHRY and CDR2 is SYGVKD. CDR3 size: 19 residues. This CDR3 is CAISEMGTGSAIVQETQYF. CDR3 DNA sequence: TGTGCCATCAGTGAGATGGGGACGGGGTCGGCAATAGTACAAGAGACCCAGTACTTC.

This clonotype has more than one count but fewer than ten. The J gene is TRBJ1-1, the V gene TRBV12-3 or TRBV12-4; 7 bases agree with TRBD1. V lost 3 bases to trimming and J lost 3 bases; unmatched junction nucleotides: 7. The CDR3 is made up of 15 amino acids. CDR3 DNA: TGTGCCAGCAGTTTCGAGGGGGCAGGCCACACTGAAGCTTTCTTT. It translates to CASSFEGAGHTEAFF.

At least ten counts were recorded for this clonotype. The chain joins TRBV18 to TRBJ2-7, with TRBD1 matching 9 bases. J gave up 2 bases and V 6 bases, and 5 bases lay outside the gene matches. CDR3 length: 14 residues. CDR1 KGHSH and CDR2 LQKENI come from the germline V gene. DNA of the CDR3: TGTGCCAGCTCTACCGGGACAGGGACCTACGAGCAGTACTTC. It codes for CASSTGTGTYEQYF.

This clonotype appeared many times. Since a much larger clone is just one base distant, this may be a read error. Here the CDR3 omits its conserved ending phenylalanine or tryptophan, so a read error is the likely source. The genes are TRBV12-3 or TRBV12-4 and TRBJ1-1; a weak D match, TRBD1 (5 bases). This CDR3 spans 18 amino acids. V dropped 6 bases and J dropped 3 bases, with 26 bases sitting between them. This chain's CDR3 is CASRPKQGWSDTDTEAFI. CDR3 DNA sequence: TGTGCCAGCAGACCTAAGCAGGGTTGGTCCGACACTGACACTGAAGCTTTCATT.

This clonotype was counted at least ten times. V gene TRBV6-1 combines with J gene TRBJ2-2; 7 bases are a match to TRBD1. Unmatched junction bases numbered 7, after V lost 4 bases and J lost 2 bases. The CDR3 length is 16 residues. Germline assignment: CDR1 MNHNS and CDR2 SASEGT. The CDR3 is CASSGWGTVNTGELFF. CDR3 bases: TGTGCCAGCAGTGGGTGGGGGACAGTCAACACCGGGGAGCTGTTTTTT.

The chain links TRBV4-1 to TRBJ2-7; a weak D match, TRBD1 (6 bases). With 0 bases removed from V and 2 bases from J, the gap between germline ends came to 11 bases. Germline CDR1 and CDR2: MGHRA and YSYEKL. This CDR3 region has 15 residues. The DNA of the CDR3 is TGCGCCAGCAGCCAAGATCTCAGGGACACCTACGAGCAGTACTTC. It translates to CASSQDLRDTYEQYF.

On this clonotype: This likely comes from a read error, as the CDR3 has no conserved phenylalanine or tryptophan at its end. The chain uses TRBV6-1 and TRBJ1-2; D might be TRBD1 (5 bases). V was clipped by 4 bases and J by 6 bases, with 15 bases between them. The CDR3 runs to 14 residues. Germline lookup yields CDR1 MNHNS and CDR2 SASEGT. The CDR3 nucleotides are TGTGCCAGCAGTGGGTGGGGGACTTCGAATGGCTACACCTCC. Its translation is CASSGWGTSNGYTS.

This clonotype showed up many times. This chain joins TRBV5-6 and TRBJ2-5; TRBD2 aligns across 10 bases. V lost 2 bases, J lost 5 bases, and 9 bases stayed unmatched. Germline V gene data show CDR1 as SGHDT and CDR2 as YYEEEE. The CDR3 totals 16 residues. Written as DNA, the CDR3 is TGTGCCAGCAGCTTCCGGGAAGCGGGGGGGCTTGAGACCCAGTACTTC. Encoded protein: CASSFREAGGLETQYF.

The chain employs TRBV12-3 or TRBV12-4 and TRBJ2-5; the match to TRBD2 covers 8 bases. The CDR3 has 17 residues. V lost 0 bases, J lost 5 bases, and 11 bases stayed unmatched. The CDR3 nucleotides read TGTGCCAGCAGTTTAGCGCTGGACGGGGGGGCCGGGGAGACCCAGTACTTC. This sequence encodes CASSLALDGGAGETQYF.